The clone carrying this TCR beta chain was detected once. As yet, its antigen is unknown. Trimming cost V 10 bases and J 4 bases; bases outside gene matches: 13. CDR3 length: 16 residues. In germline, CDR1 is SNHLY, CDR2 FYNNEI. Over several immunoSEQ plates, each subset's genomic DNA was distributed in even portions. Sequencing was performed with immunoSEQ multiplex PCR; in TCRdb, only in-frame clones are kept and a portion is missing. The repertoire holds around 450,000 clones, 70% to 80% seen once, with less than 15% in the top ten. The sample originates from a study of shared clonotypes between healthy human individuals. Study observations and caveats: Donors were few, which limited the genetic and exposure-history diversity represented.

The rearrangement joins TRBV2 to TRBJ2-7, with 13 positions matching TRBD2. The TCR comes from a woman between 40 and 50 years old in good health. Some clones in this sample may be carry-over from other donors' samples. The sample consisted of PBMCs. CDR3 coding DNA: TGTGCCACCCTTAGACTAGCGGGAGGACAGGGATACGAGCAGTACTTC. Its protein product is CATLRLAGGQGYEQYF.